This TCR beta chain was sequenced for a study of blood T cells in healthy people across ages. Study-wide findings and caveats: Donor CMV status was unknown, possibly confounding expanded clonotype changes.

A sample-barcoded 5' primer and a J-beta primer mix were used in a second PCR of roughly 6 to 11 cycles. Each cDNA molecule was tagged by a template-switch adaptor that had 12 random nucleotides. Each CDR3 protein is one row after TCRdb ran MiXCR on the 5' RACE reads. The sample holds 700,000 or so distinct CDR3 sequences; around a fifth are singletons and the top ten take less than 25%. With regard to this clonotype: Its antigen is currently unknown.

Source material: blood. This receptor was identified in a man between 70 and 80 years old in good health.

CDR3 region: CASSTQTQNSPLHF. The CDR3 nucleotides are TGTGCCAGCAGCACACAGACACAGAATTCACCCCTCCACTTT. The V call is TRBV7-2, the J call TRBJ1-6; no clear D. CDR1 is SGHTA, CDR2 FQGNSA, per germline. Trimming shortened V by 5 bases and J by 7 bases, and 12 bases separated the two germline ends. The CDR3 is 14 amino acids.